The source of this T cell receptor beta chain is a study of cytomegalovirus exposure and HLA in healthy donors. The overall study: The platform used for the 100 to 150 validation repertoires matched that of the approximately 670 first-cohort repertoires, a later analysis reported.

For this clone: The antigen is unknown.

Profiled with immunoSEQ multiplex PCR; TCRdb holds only in-frame clones, not every one. This table has 150,000 to 200,000 clones, about four fifths appearing once. Study-wide findings and caveats: Through in vitro validation, three CMV-associated chains were shown to be specific for CMV antigens.

Germline lookup yields CDR1 SGHRS and CDR2 YFSETQ. This CDR3 contains 20 residues. The J segment lost 4 bases and the V segment lost 3 bases, leaving 22 bases of the junction unmatched. This chain joins TRBV5-1 and TRBJ1-3, with 7 bases fitting TRBD1. The sample consisted of PBMCs. The clonotype was recovered from a man younger than 35 in good health and CMV-seropositive. CDR3 sequence (DNA): TGCGCCAGCAGCTCTATAGGGACAGCCCTAACGTTGGGAGTGGGAAACACCATATATTTT. Amino acids: CASSSIGTALTLGVGNTIYF. The full variable domain, completed using reference TRBV5-1 and TRBJ1-3, is KAGVTQTPRYLIKTRGQQVTLSCSPISGHRSVSWYQQTPGQGLQFLFEYFSETQRNKGNFPGRFSGRQFSNSRSEMNVSTLELGDSALYLCASSSIGTALTLGVGNTIYFGEGSWLTVV.